Below are 5 T cell receptor beta chains sequenced from a single sample in a study of response to subunit inactivated influenza vaccine. One entry per CDR3 protein results from TCRdb running MiXCR on the RT-PCR reads. The sample lists about 570,000 distinct CDR3 sequences, about 11% occurring once. The same sample was also studied in work on T cells expressing NK-cell markers. That source reports: UMIs accompanied the 5'RACE template switching by which TCR beta cDNA was made.

The source was PBMCs from blood, collected on the day of vaccination. Receptors originate from a man aged 50 or older who received an inactivated influenza vaccine.

This clonotype was seen ten or more times. The rearrangement joins TRBV2 to TRBJ2-2; 12 positions agree with TRBD1. CDR3 size: 14 residues. The ends lost 7 bases at V and 7 bases at J; junction bases unmatched: 4. Germline V gene data show CDR1 as SNHLY and CDR2 as FYNNEI. The CDR3 is CASTGTGGFGELFF. CDR3 nucleotide sequence: TGTGCCAGCACCGGGACAGGGGGCTTCGGGGAGCTGTTTTTT.

The gene calls are TRBV4-2 and TRBJ2-1; 13 bases align to TRBD2. The CDR3 length is 16 residues. V trimming: 2 bases; J trimming: 7 bases; junction bases outside the gene matches: 5. Germline V gene data show CDR1 as LGHNA and CDR2 as YNFKEQ. The CDR3 sequence: CASSQSGTSGENEQFF. DNA of the CDR3: TGTGCCAGCAGCCAATCTGGGACTAGCGGGGAAAATGAGCAGTTCTTC.

The chain employs TRBV30 and TRBJ1-5; possible D gene TRBD1, 6 bases. The CDR3 loop spans 15 amino acids. V gave up 5 bases and J gave up 2 bases, with 16 bases separating them. The germline gives CDR1 GTSNPN, CDR2 SVGIG (reference sequence). The CDR3 loop reads CAWARTVGGNQPQHF. CDR3 sequence (DNA): TGTGCCTGGGCAAGGACAGTGGGCGGCAATCAGCCCCAGCATTTT.

There are many counts of this clonotype. The chain is built from TRBV20-1 and TRBJ2-5; maybe TRBD2 (6 bases). The CDR3 has 13 residues. Germline CDR1 is DFQATT and CDR2 is SNEGSKA (reference sequence). Between the trimmed V and J ends, which lost 5 bases and 5 bases, there was a span of 15 bases. CDR3 DNA sequence: TGCAGTGCTGACCCGACTAGTAAGGAGACCCAGTACTTC. Residues: CSADPTSKETQYF.

The sample holds a few counts of this clonotype. The gene calls are TRBV6-1 and TRBJ2-3; D gene unclear. The CDR3 is 14 residues long. The germline V gene encodes CDR1 MNHNS and CDR2 SASEGT. With 4 bases removed from V and 5 bases from J, the gap between germline ends came to 13 bases. CDR3 nucleotide sequence: TGTGCCAGCAGTGTCTTTATAGCAGAAGATACGCAGTATTTT. Translating it yields CASSVFIAEDTQYF.